This TCR beta chain was documented in a study of control samples from healthy donors and cancer patients. Trimming took 5 bases from V and 4 from J, leaving 8 bases between them. Germline assignment: CDR1 SGHAT and CDR2 FQNNGV. CDR3 size: 12 residues. Clones were sequenced by immunoSEQ multiplex PCR, and TCRdb holds only the in-frame ones, with some missing. The table has 100,000 to 150,000 clones, 80% to 95% seen once. V and J are TRBV11-2 and TRBJ2-5, with a tentative D call TRBD1 (6 bases). Source material: blood. This receptor was identified in a man aged 35 to 55 in good health. In DNA form, the CDR3 reads TGTGCCAGCAGCGCCAGGGGAGAGACCCAGTACTTC. Translated: CASSARGETQYF.